The 22 T cell receptor beta chains reported below all come from one sample, sequenced in a study of blood T cells in healthy people across ages. A second about 7 to 12 cycle PCR used barcoded and J-beta primers. TCRdb re-analysed the 5' RACE reads in MiXCR, keeping a single row per CDR3 protein. Of some 800,000 distinct CDR3 sequences in the sample, around two fifths were seen once. Material for sequencing was blood. These receptors came from a man in his 60s in good health.

This clonotype was counted a single time. This rearrangement joins TRBV7-2 to TRBJ2-7; 10 bases fit TRBD1. The CDR3 contains 15 residues. Germline loops: CDR1 SGHTA, CDR2 FQGNSA. With V trimmed by 4 bases and J by 8 bases, 11 bases remained unmatched. The CDR3 loop reads CASSSRDRGKYKQYF. The DNA for the CDR3 is TGTGCCAGCAGCTCCCGGGACAGGGGAAAATACAAGCAGTACTTC.

The rearrangement links TRBV3-1 to TRBJ2-7; D is ambiguous. The V end was cut by 1 base, the J end by 0 bases, with 10 bases between. The CDR3 contains 15 residues. In germline, CDR1 is LGHDT, CDR2 YNNKEL (reference sequence). The CDR3 sequence is CASSQVVGFSYEQYF. The CDR3 region has the DNA TGTGCCAGCAGCCAAGTTGTAGGGTTCTCCTACGAGCAGTACTTC.

Worth noting for this clonotype: A much larger clone is a single base away; this may be a read error. This chain uses TRBV29-1 with TRBJ2-1; TRBD2 matches at 9 bases. V was pared by 4 bases and J by 8 bases, with 12 bases of the junction left unmatched. Germline values: CDR1 SQVTM, CDR2 ANQGSEA. This CDR3 has 15 residues. The CDR3 region has the DNA TGCAGCGTTGCCCTCCGGCTAGCGGGGTACGATGAGCAGTTCTTC. The encoded protein is CSVALRLAGYDEQFF.

This chain links TRBV28 with TRBJ1-2, with D possibly TRBD1 on 5 matching bases. This CDR3 spans 13 amino acids. Trimming cost V 7 bases and J 5 bases, with 14 bases left between them. Germline V gene data show CDR1 as MDHEN and CDR2 as SYDVKM. CDR3 in amino acids: CASKPDNSYGYTF. CDR3 bases: TGTGCCAGCAAACCGGACAACTCTTATGGCTACACCTTC.

The gene calls are TRBV29-1 and TRBJ2-3, with 7 bases aligning to TRBD1. Germline CDR1 is SQVTM and CDR2 is ANQGSEA. Unmatched junction bases numbered 8, after V lost 5 bases and J lost 3 bases. The CDR3 spans 14 residues. The CDR3 sequence is CSVSGVRGTDTQYF. The CDR3 coding sequence is TGCAGCGTTTCAGGTGTCAGGGGGACAGATACGCAGTATTTT.

The CDR3 protein is CASNPQGRSGYTF. CDR3 DNA sequence: TGTGCCAGCAACCCACAGGGACGGAGTGGCTACACCTTC. The rearrangement joins TRBV6-2 or TRBV6-3 to TRBJ1-2, with a weak D call TRBD1 (6 bases). The germline V gene encodes CDR1 MNHEY and CDR2 SVGEGT. The CDR3 runs 13 residues. V gave up 7 bases and J gave up 7 bases, with 16 bases separating them.

This clonotype was recorded a few times. V is TRBV12-3 or TRBV12-4 and J is TRBJ2-5; the D gene could be TRBD1 or TRBD2 (5 bases each). The CDR3 loop spans 14 amino acids. Trimming took off 5 bases at V and 11 bases at J, with 21 bases between the two ends. The CDR3 loop reads CASSRGRATGEQYF. The DNA of the CDR3 is TGTGCCAGCAGTAGGGGACGAGCGACTGGGGAGCAGTACTTC.

The genes are TRBV12-3 or TRBV12-4 and TRBJ2-3; 9 bases match TRBD2. The ends lost 6 bases at V and 3 bases at J; junction bases unmatched: 10. This CDR3 spans 16 amino acids. The CDR3 loop reads CASRPVAGGLTDTQYF. The CDR3 region has the DNA TGTGCCAGCAGACCCGTGGCGGGGGGGCTGACAGATACGCAGTATTTT.

This rearrangement joins TRBV20-1 to TRBJ1-5; D remains ambiguous. Trimming took 4 bases from V and 2 from J, leaving 12 bases between them. The CDR3 is made up of 14 amino acids. The germline CDR1 and CDR2 sequences are DFQATT and SNEGSKA (reference sequence). This CDR3 is CSAIPGMGNQPQHF. CDR3 DNA: TGCAGTGCTATCCCGGGTATGGGCAATCAGCCCCAGCATTTT.

This clonotype was recorded a few times. J is TRBJ2-5 and V is TRBV7-2; D unclear. V lost 6 bases to trimming and J lost 4 bases, with 9 bases between them. The CDR3 consists of 12 residues. Germline V gene sequence: CDR1 SGHTA, CDR2 FQGNSA. The CDR3 sequence: CASRKTGETQYF. CDR3 bases: TGTGCCAGCAGGAAGACGGGAGAGACCCAGTACTTC. Full variable domain (outside the CDR3, taken from reference TRBV7-2 and TRBJ2-5): GAGVSQSPSNKVTEKGKDVELRCDPISGHTALYWYRQSLGQGLEFLIYFQGNSAPDKSGLPSDRFSAERTGGSVSTLTIQRTQQEDSAVYLCASRKTGETQYFGPGTRLLVL.

This clonotype was seen more than once but under ten times. The J gene is TRBJ1-2, the V gene TRBV20-1, with D unresolved. This CDR3 is built from 12 residues. V was pared by 0 bases and J by 8 bases, with 10 bases between. Germline V gene lookup returns CDR1 DFQATT and CDR2 SNEGSKA (reference sequence). The CDR3 spells CSAREAGGGYTF. As DNA, the CDR3 is TGCAGTGCTAGAGAGGCAGGCGGCGGCTACACCTTC.

The V gene is TRBV20-1, the J gene TRBJ1-1; maybe TRBD1 (5 bases). The CDR3 is 11 amino acids. CDR1 DFQATT and CDR2 SNEGSKA come from the germline V gene (reference sequence). Trimming removed 4 bases from V and 11 bases from J, with 14 bases in between. The CDR3 spells CSANRGPGAFF. For the CDR3, the DNA is TGCAGTGCTAACCGGGGACCGGGGGCTTTCTTT.

The chain combines TRBV10-3 with TRBJ2-7, with TRBD2 matching over 10 bases. The J call is uncertain, as TRBJ2-5 better fits the DNA end. Germline assignment: CDR1 ENHRY and CDR2 SYGVKD. The CDR3 consists of 15 residues. The CDR3 DNA follows: TGTGCCATCAGTGATAGCGGGGGGCTGGGGGAGACCCAGTACTTC. Residues: CAISDSGGLGETQYF.

A single count supports this clonotype. The chain uses TRBV9 and TRBJ2-7; D gene uncertain. The CDR3 is 16 residues long. The ends were cut back, 0 bases at V and 0 bases at J, with 13 bases in the middle. Germline assignment: CDR1 SGDLS and CDR2 YYNGEE. CDR3 bases: TGTGCCAGCAGCGTAGGGGTGCACTTTTCCTCCTACGAGCAGTACTTC. As protein: CASSVGVHFSSYEQYF.

This chain joins TRBV5-4 and TRBJ2-3; 7 nucleotides match TRBD1. The CDR3 is 13 amino acids. Germline-derived CDR1 and CDR2 are SGHNT and YYREEE (reference sequence). V trimming: 4 bases; J trimming: 4 bases; junction bases outside the gene matches: 3. The CDR3 nucleotides are TGTGCCAGCAGCGCCGACAGGGCAGATACGCAGTATTTT. Protein sequence: CASSADRADTQYF.

This clonotype has only a few counts. This sequence joins TRBV20-1 and TRBJ2-7; TRBD2 agrees at 12 bases. Germline V gene lookup returns CDR1 DFQATT and CDR2 SNEGSKA (reference sequence). Germline trimming cut 6 bases from V and 1 base from J; bases unmatched to any gene: 4. CDR3 length: 14 amino acids. The CDR3 DNA sequence: TGCAGTGCGCCTAGCGGGGGGGATTCCTACGAGCAGTACTTC. It specifies CSAPSGGDSYEQYF.

V is TRBV19 and J is TRBJ2-1; no reliable D call. V dropped 2 bases and J dropped 0 bases, with 8 bases sitting between them. This CDR3 region has 15 residues. Germline CDR1 is LNHDA and CDR2 is SQIVND (reference sequence). This CDR3 is CASSITPRSYNEQFF. CDR3 nucleotides: TGTGCCAGTAGTATAACGCCACGCTCCTACAATGAGCAGTTCTTC.

This clonotype has only a few counts. The chain has TRBV6-5 and TRBJ2-5; D is uncertain. The J call may be in error: the DNA end matches TRBJ2-7 better. From germline, CDR1 is MNHEY and CDR2 SVGAGI. CDR3 length: 14 residues. CDR3 region: CASSYLNGPYEQYF. The CDR3 DNA reads TGTGCCAGCAGTTACTTAAATGGCCCCTACGAGCAGTACTTC.

Turning to this clonotype: One junction end disagrees with the germline gene, perhaps due to a read error. The V call is TRBV7-9, the J call TRBJ2-7, with 11 bases fitting TRBD2. Germline loops: CDR1 SEHNR, CDR2 FQNEAQ (reference sequence). The CDR3 has 16 residues. In DNA form, the CDR3 reads TGTGTCAGCAGCCCCGTAAATAGCGGGGGGGCAGGCGAGCAGTACTTC. Translating gives CVSSPVNSGGAGEQYF.

V and J are TRBV27 and TRBJ1-1; 8 bases agree with TRBD1. The CDR3 loop spans 15 amino acids. Germline-derived CDR1 and CDR2 are MNHEY and SMNVEV (reference sequence). V gave up 5 bases and J gave up 6 bases; unmatched junction bases: 11. Written as DNA, the CDR3 is TGTGCCAGCAGTCAGAGGGCAGGGGGCGAGGCTGAAGCTTTCTTT. Translating gives CASSQRAGGEAEAFF.

In its sample, this clonotype was seen a few times. The chain combines TRBV20-1 with TRBJ2-5, with 7 bases that match TRBD1. The CDR3 totals 12 residues. Germline CDR1 and CDR2: DFQATT and SNEGSKA (reference sequence). Trimming took 5 bases from V and 3 from J; bases not matched to a gene: 3. In nucleotides, the CDR3 is TGCAGTGCTGGGACAGAAAAAGAGACCCAGTACTTC. This codes for CSAGTEKETQYF.

This clonotype appeared a few times. The V gene is TRBV14, the J gene TRBJ1-1, with TRBD1 matching over 7 bases. Germline V gene data show CDR1 as SGHDN and CDR2 as FVKESK. The V and J ends lost 3 bases and 1 base, in that order; junction bases with no gene match: 8. The CDR3 length is 16 residues. The chain's CDR3 is CASSQWTGPGNTEAFF. The CDR3, as DNA: TGTGCCAGCAGCCAGTGGACAGGACCAGGGAACACTGAAGCTTTCTTT.